This TCR beta chain is drawn from a study of control samples from healthy donors and cancer patients. Repertoires were generated with immunoSEQ multiplex PCR, while TCRdb's copy carries only in-frame clones and drops some. The sample shows 150,000 to 200,000 clones, about 90% of them seen only once. The germline V and J ends were trimmed by 6 bases and 3 bases, with 11 bases remaining between them. CDR3 length: 13 residues. Germline values: CDR1 ENHRY, CDR2 SYGVKD. The material sequenced was blood. V and J are TRBV10-3 and TRBJ1-1, with D possibly matching TRBD1 (5 bases). The TCR was taken from a man under 40 in good health. The CDR3: CAIRGTGDTEAFF. For the CDR3, the DNA is TGTGCCATCAGAGGCACGGGGGACACTGAAGCTTTCTTT.